This T cell receptor (beta chain) was recovered during a study of T and B cells in COVID-19 patients. Whole-study context: Blood was sampled from COVID-19 patients who were either actively infected or recovered. The recovered patients had mostly mild to moderate COVID-19 with outpatient management.

This clonotype showed up just a few times. Multiplex PCR with BIOMED2 TRB-A/B primer pools amplified TRB rearrangements. Each CDR3 protein gets one entry after TCRdb re-called the multiplex PCR reads with MiXCR. The repertoire consists of 7,000 to 9,500 distinct CDR3 sequences, with 20% to 30% occurring once and the leading ten covering 15% to 20%. V was clipped by 6 bases and J by 5 bases; unmatched bases: 7. CDR3 size: 14 residues. From blood, about 240-500 ng of genomic DNA served as TRB template. The chain is built from TRBV12-3 or TRBV12-4 and TRBJ1-2; 9 bases are shared with TRBD1. This TCR was recovered from a human donor with active COVID-19. Sequenced material: blood. The CDR3 spells CASSPQGAGYGYTF. Written as DNA, the CDR3 is TGTGCCAGCAGCCCACAGGGGGCGGGGTATGGCTACACCTTC.